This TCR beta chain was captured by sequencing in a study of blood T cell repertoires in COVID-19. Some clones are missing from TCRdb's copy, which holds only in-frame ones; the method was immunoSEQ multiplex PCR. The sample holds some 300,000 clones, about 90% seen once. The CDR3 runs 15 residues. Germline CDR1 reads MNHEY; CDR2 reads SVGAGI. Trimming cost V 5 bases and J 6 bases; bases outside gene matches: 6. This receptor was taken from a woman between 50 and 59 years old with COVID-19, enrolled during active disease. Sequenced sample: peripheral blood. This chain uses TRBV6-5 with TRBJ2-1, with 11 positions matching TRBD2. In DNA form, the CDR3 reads TGTGCCAGCAGTCCCAGACTAGCGGGGCGCAATGAGCAGTTCTTC. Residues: CASSPRLAGRNEQFF.